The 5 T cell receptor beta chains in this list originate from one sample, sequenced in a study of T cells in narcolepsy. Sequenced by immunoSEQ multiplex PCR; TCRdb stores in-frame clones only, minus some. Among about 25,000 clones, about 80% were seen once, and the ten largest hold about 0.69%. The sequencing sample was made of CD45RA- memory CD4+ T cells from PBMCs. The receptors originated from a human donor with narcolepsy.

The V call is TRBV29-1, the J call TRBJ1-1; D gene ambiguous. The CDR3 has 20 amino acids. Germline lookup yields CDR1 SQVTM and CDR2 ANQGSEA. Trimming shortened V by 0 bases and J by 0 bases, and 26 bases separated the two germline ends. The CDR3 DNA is TGCAGCGTTGAAGAACGAGACCCCAGGCTCCACGGAAATCTGAACACTGAAGCTTTCTTT. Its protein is CSVEERDPRLHGNLNTEAFF.

For the CDR3, the DNA is TGTGCCAGCAATAATTGGGGGGGCACTGAAGCTTTCTTT. It codes for CASNNWGGTEAFF. The rearrangement uses TRBV2 and TRBJ1-1; TRBD1 is a possible D gene (5 bases). The CDR3 extends over 13 amino acids. Germline CDR1 reads SNHLY; CDR2 reads FYNNEI. Trimming took off 7 bases at V and 4 bases at J, with 13 bases between the two ends.

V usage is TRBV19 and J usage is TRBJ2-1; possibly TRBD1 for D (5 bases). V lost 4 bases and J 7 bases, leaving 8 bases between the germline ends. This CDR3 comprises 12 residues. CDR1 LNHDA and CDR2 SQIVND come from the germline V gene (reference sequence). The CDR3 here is CASSTRVNEQFF. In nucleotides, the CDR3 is TGTGCCAGTAGTACCAGGGTTAATGAGCAGTTCTTC.

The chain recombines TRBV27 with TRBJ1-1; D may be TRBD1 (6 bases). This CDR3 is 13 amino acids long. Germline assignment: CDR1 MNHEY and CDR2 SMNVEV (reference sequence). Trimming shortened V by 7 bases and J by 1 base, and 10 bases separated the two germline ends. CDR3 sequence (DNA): TGTGCCAGCAAAGAGACAGGGAACACTGAAGCTTTCTTT. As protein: CASKETGNTEAFF.

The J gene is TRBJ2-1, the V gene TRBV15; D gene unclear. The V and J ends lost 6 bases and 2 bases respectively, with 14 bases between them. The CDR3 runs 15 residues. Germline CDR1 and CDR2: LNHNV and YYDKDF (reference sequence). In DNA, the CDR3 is TGTGCCACCAGACCCAACGGGCCCGCCTACAATGAGCAGTTCTTC. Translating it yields CATRPNGPAYNEQFF.